The sequence of this TCR beta chain was determined in a study of CXCR3-negative and CXCR3-positive naive CD8 T cells. Study-level results: TRB CDR3s were more hydrophobic in CXCR3-positive than in CXCR3-negative naive cells.

In preparing the TRB cDNA libraries, 5' RACE with UMI labels was used. Following a re-call of the 5' RACE reads, TCRdb has one entry per CDR3 protein and lacks DNA. This listing includes over 150,000 distinct CDR3 sequences. Notes on this clonotype: Its target is unknown.

CDR3 length: 13 residues. CDR1 and CDR2 from the germline V gene are SNHLY and FYNNEI. This chain connects TRBV2 to TRBJ2-5; TCRdb's D gene call, TRBD1, goes unchecked for lack of DNA. Specimen: naive CXCR3+ CD8+ T cells from blood. Noted subset: CD45RO-CCR7+CD27+CD95- naive CD8+ T cells expressing CXCR3 (TNR3+). The source is a human donor in good health. Some clones in this sample may be carry-over from other donors' samples. The CDR3 loop reads CASSEWQGETQYF. Variable domain in full (rest from reference TRBV2 and TRBJ2-5): EPEVTQTPSHQVTQMGQEVILRCVPISNHLYFYWYRQILGQKVEFLVSFYNNEISEKSEIFDDQFSVERPDGSNFTLKIRSTKLEDSAMYFCASSEWQGETQYFGPGTRLLVL.